This T cell receptor (beta chain) was sequenced during a study of T-cell reconstitution after alpha-beta-depleted transplantation in children. Overall study results and limits: T cells produced anew were the main source of T-cell counts and diversity one year after transplant. Expanded graft clones numbering several hundred reportedly gave rise to alpha-beta T cells about two months after transplant. Surviving recipient T cells and intrathymic progenitors accounted for some patients' high TCRbeta diversity at day 60.

As concerns this clonotype: What it binds is not known.

A TCRbeta library incorporating unique molecular identifiers was prepared. A single record per CDR3 protein comes from TCRdb applying MiXCR to the PCR reads. The table shows fewer than 550,000 distinct CDR3 sequences, with over 10% occurring only once. CDR3 size: 16 residues. The germline V gene encodes CDR1 KGHDR and CDR2 SFDVKD. V trimming: 0 bases; J trimming: 7 bases; junction bases outside the gene matches: 8. Sequenced material: PBMCs, mostly from graft donor cells, taken 180 days after TCRalphabeta/CD19-depleted stem cell transplant. This clonotype was obtained from a female patient between 2 and 15 years old who had a stem cell transplant for aplastic anemia, so the T cells may come from the graft donor. The chain combines TRBV24-1 with TRBJ2-1; 7 nucleotides agree with TRBD1. The CDR3 coding sequence is TGTGCCACCAGTGATTTGAGGACAGGAGGTAGGAATGAGCAGTTCTTC. Its protein product is CATSDLRTGGRNEQFF.